This TCR beta chain was recovered during a study of T-cell reconstitution after alpha-beta-depleted transplantation in children. The study, taken as a whole, reports: Several patients had high TCRbeta diversity at day 60; it came from surviving recipient T cells and thymic progenitors. A year post-transplant, T-cell counts and diversity derived mostly from newly produced T cells. Roughly two months post-transplant, alpha-beta T cells reportedly originated from several hundred graft clones that had expanded.

The CDR3 has 12 amino acids. Deletions cut 6 bases from V and 8 bases from J, with 11 bases between. Germline-derived CDR1 and CDR2 are MNHEY and SVGEGT. A note on this clonotype: The target antigen is unknown.

The TCRbeta library was prepared with unique molecular identifiers. TCRdb called the PCR reads again in MiXCR, with one record for every CDR3 protein. This sample has approximately 980,000 distinct CDR3 sequences, with roughly 29% found just once. The TCR originated in a boy younger than two who had a stem cell transplant for SCID, so the T cells may come from the graft donor. Sequenced here: PBMCs, mostly from graft donor cells, sampled 360 days after TCRalphabeta/CD19-depleted stem cell transplant. This rearrangement joins TRBV6-2 or TRBV6-3 to TRBJ2-1; D is uncertain. The CDR3 sequence: CASRRATDEQFF. In DNA form, the CDR3 reads TGTGCCAGCAGGCGAGCGACCGATGAGCAGTTCTTC.